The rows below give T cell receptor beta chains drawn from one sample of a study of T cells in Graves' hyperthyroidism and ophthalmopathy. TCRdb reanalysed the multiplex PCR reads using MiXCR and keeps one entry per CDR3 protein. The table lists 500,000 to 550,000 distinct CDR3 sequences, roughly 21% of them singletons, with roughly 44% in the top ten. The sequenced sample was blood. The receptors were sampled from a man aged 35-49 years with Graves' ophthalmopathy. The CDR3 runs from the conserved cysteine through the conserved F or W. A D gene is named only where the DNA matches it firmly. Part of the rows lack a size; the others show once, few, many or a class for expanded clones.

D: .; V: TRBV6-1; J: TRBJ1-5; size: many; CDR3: CASSEMGLNSNQPQHF; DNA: TGTGCCAGCAGTGAAATGGGTCTGAATAGCAATCAGCCCCAGCATTTT
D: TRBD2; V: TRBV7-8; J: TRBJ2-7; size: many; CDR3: CASSSALAGGVRYEQYF; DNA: TGTGCCAGCAGCTCCGCCCTAGCGGGGGGGGTCCGCTACGAGCAGTACTTC
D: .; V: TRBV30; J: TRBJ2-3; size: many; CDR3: CAWSVGPAPDTQYF; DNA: TGTGCCTGGAGTGTGGGGCCCGCTCCAGATACGCAGTATTTT
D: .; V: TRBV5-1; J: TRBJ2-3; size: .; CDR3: CASSFNRDIGTDTQYF; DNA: TGCGCCAGCAGTTTTAATCGGGACATAGGCACAGATACGCAGTATTTT
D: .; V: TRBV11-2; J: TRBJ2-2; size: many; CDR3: CASSPGVTNTGELFF; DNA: TGTGCCAGCAGCCCGGGGGTCACGAACACCGGGGAGCTGTTTTTT
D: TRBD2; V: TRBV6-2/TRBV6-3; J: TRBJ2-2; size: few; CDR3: CASKAGGPNTGELFF; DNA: TGTGCCAGCAAAGCGGGAGGGCCGAACACCGGGGAGCTGTTTTTT
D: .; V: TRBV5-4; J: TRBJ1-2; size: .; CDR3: CASSGMSGSNYGYTF; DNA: TGTGCCAGCAGCGGTATGTCGGGTTCTAACTATGGCTACACCTTC
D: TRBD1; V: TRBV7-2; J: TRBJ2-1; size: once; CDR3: CASSLDRVDNGQFF; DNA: TGTGCCAGCAGCCTGGACAGGGTGGACAATGGGCAGTTCTTC
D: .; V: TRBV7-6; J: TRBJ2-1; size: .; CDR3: CASSSQTAQFF; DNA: TGTGCCAGCAGCTCCCAGACGGCCCAGTTCTTC
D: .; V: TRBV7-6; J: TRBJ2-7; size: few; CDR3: CASGGTVNSYEQYF; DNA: TGTGCCAGCGGAGGGACAGTTAACTCCTACGAGCAGTACTTC
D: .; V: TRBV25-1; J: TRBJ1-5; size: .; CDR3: CASSEWGSGQPQHF; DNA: TGTGCCAGCAGTGAATGGGGATCCGGCCAGCCCCAGCATTTT
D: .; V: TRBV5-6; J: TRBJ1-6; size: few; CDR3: CASSPSGRDLYNSPLHF; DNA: TGTGCCAGCAGCCCTTCTGGCAGGGACCTCTATAATTCACCCCTCCACTTT
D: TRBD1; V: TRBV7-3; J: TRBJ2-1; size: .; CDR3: CASSFGQGHLNEQFF; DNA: TGTGCCAGCAGCTTCGGACAGGGACATCTCAATGAGCAGTTCTTC
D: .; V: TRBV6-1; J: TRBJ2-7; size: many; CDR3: CASSEQHEYEQYF; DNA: TGTGCCAGCAGTGAACAGCACGAATACGAGCAGTACTTC
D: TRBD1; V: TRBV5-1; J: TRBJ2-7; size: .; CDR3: CASSLRDRDEQYF; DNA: TGCGCCAGCAGCTTACGAGACAGGGACGAGCAGTACTTC
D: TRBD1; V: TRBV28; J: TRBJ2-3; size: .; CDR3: CASGRDRVTDTQYF; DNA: TGTGCCAGCGGCCGGGACAGGGTCACAGATACGCAGTATTTT
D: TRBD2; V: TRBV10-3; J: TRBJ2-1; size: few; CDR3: CAISDPAGWNEQFF; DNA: TGTGCCATCAGTGACCCAGCGGGGTGGAATGAGCAGTTCTTC
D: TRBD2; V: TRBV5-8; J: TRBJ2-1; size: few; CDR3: CASSLVLAEEQFF; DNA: TGTGCCAGCAGCTTGGTACTAGCGGAAGAGCAGTTCTTC
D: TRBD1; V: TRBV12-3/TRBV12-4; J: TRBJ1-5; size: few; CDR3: CASSFGGTGYSNQPQHF; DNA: TGTGCCAGCAGTTTCGGTGGGACAGGTTATAGCAATCAGCCCCAGCATTTT
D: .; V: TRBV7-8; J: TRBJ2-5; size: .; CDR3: CASSLAPGPRQETQYF; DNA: TGTGCCAGCAGCTTAGCACCGGGACCCCGACAAGAGACCCAGTACTTC
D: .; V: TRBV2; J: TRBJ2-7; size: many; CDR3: CASSLGHGGYEQYF; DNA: TGTGCCAGCAGTCTTGGACATGGAGGGTACGAGCAGTACTTC
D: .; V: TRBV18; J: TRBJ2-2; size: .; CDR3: CASSLPGYGAGELFF; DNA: TGTGCCAGCTCACTGCCAGGGTACGGCGCCGGGGAGCTGTTTTTT
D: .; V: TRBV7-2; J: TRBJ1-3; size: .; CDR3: CASSFVEGNTIYF; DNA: TGTGCCAGCAGCTTTGTGGAAGGAAACACCATATATTTT
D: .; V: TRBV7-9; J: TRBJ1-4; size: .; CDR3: CASSLEFEKLFF; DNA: TGTGCCAGCAGCTTAGAATTCGAAAAACTGTTTTTT
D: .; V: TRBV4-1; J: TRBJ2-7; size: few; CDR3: CASSQDPGLEQYF; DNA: TGCGCCAGCAGCCAAGATCCAGGGCTCGAGCAGTACTTC
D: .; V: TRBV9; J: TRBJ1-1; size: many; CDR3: CASSVSPAGTEAFF; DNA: TGTGCCAGCAGCGTAAGTCCAGCGGGGACTGAAGCTTTCTTT
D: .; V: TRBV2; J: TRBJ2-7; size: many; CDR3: CASSGVGSYEQYF; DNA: TGTGCCAGCAGTGGGGTTGGGTCCTACGAGCAGTACTTC
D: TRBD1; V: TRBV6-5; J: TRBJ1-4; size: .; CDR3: CASSYSFPGQGPTTNEKLFF; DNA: TGTGCCAGCAGTTACTCTTTCCCGGGACAGGGCCCCACAACTAATGAAAAACTGTTTTTT
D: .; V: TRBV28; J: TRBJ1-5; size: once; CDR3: CASSLLPRQNRQHF; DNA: TGTGCCAGCAGTTTATTACCGCGACAGAATCGCCAGCATTTT
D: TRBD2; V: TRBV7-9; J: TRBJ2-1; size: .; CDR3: CASSSSGLAAYNEQFF; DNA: TGTGCCAGCAGCTCATCCGGACTAGCGGCCTACAATGAGCAGTTCTTC
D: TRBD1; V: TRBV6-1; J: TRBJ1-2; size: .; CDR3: CATTGQGHSYGYTF; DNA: TGTGCCACCACGGGACAGGGCCACTCCTATGGCTACACCTTC
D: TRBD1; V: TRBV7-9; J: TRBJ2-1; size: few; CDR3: CASSFPGQGRNEQFF; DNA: TGTGCCAGCAGCTTCCCGGGACAGGGAAGGAATGAGCAGTTCTTC
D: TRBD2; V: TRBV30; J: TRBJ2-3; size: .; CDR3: CAWRGRGGAPDTQYF; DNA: TGTGCCTGGAGGGGTCGCGGGGGGGCACCAGATACGCAGTATTTT
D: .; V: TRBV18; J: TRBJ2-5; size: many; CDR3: CASSPRRGSGETQYF; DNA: TGTGCCAGCTCACCACGGAGGGGGTCAGGAGAGACCCAGTACTTC
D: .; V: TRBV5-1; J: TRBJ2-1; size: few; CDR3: CASSLVSRDNEQFF; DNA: TGCGCCAGCAGCTTGGTCTCGCGGGACAATGAGCAGTTCTTC
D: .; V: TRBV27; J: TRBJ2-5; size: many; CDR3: CASSLFSLGPRRTQYF; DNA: TGTGCCAGCAGTTTATTTTCCCTGGGACCCAGGAGGACCCAGTACTTC
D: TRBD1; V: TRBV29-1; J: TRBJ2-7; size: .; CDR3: CNVEGQGGFEQYF; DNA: TGCAACGTGGAGGGACAGGGGGGATTCGAGCAGTACTTC
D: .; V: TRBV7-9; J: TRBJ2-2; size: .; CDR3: CATLVLHTGELFF; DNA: TGTGCTACGCTGGTCCTACACACCGGGGAGCTGTTTTTT
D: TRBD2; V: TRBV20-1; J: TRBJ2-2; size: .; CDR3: CSALTSGTELFF; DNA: TGCAGTGCACTAACTAGCGGGACGGAGCTGTTTTTT
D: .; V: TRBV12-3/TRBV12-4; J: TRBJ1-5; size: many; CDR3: CASSLGFDQPQHF; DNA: TGTGCCAGCAGTTTAGGCTTCGATCAGCCCCAGCATTTT
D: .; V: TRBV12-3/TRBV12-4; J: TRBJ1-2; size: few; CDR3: CASSRVIAVHGYTF; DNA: TGTGCCAGCAGCCGGGTGATCGCAGTACATGGCTACACCTTC
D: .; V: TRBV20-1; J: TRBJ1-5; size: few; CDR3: CSASAVVVSNQPQHF; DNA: TGCAGTGCTAGCGCGGTCGTGGTTAGCAATCAGCCCCAGCATTTT
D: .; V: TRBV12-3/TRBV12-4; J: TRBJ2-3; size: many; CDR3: CASTLPGTKVGTQYF; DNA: TGTGCCAGCACCCTTCCGGGCACAAAAGTGGGTACGCAGTATTTT
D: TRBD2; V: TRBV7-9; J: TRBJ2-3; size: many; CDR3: CASSLGLAQTDTQYF; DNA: TGTGCCAGCAGCTTAGGACTAGCCCAAACAGATACGCAGTATTTT
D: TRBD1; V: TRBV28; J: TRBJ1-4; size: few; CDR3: CASSSDRLGGTNEKLFF; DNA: TGTGCCAGCAGTTCGGACAGGCTGGGGGGAACTAATGAAAAACTGTTTTTT
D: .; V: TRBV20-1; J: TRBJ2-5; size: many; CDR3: CSATRTPAGQETQYF; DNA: TGCAGTGCAACGAGGACCCCGGCGGGCCAAGAGACCCAGTACTTC
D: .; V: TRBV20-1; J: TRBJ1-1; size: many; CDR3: CSAPAGHGRNTEAFF; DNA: TGCAGTGCCCCCGCCGGACACGGTAGGAACACTGAAGCTTTCTTT
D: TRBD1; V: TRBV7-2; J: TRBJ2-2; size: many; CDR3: CASSRDRVDTGELFF; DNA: TGTGCCAGCAGCAGGGACAGGGTGGACACCGGGGAGCTGTTTTTT
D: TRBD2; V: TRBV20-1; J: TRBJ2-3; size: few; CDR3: CSARVNSGGATDTQYF; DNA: TGCAGTGCTAGAGTGAATAGCGGGGGGGCAACAGATACGCAGTATTTT
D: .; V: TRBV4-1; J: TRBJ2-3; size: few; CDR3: CASSQDYAFSESTDTQYF; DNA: TGCGCCAGCAGCCAAGATTACGCCTTCTCAGAAAGCACAGATACGCAGTATTTT
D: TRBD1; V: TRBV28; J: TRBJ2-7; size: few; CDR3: CASRSRDRLYEQYF; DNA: TGTGCCAGCAGGTCACGGGACAGGCTCTACGAGCAGTACTTC
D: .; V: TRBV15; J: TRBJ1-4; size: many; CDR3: CATSRGSNEKLFF; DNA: TGTGCCACCAGCAGAGGCAGCAATGAAAAACTGTTTTTT
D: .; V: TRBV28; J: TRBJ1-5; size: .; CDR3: CASSWDRYAQGQPQHF; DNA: TGTGCCAGCAGTTGGGACCGCTACGCACAGGGTCAGCCCCAGCATTTT
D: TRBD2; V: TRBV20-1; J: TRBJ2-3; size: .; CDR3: CSARDPEGLAGATDTQYF; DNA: TGCAGTGCTAGAGATCCTGAAGGACTAGCGGGAGCAACAGATACGCAGTATTTT
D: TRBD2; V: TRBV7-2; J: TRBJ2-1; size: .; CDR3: CASSIAGSSYNEQFF; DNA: TGTGCCAGCAGTATAGCGGGGAGCTCCTACAATGAGCAGTTCTTC
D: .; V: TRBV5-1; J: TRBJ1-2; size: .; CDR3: CASSLVLGGASGGYTF; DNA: TGCGCCAGCAGCTTGGTTCTGGGGGGCGCGAGTGGTGGCTACACCTTC
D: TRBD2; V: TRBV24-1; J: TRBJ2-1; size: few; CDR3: CATSGPSGGVYEQFF; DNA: TGTGCCACCAGTGGTCCTAGCGGGGGGGTCTATGAGCAGTTCTTC
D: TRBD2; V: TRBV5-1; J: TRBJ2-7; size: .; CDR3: CASSLELAGPEQYF; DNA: TGCGCCAGCAGCTTGGAACTAGCGGGACCCGAGCAGTACTTC
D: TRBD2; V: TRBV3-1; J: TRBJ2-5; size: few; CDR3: CASSQGIAGLAVQETQYF; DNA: TGTGCCAGCAGCCAAGGAATCGCAGGCCTAGCGGTCCAAGAGACCCAGTACTTC